This T cell receptor (beta chain) comes out of a study of CD8+ T cells in alopecia areata (dated by TCRdb to 2016 to 2018). Regarding the research as a whole: The treated patients, all with moderate-to-severe alopecia areata, were enrolled in an open-label pilot trial of oral tofacitinib given at 5 to 10 mg twice daily. Tofacitinib was given for 6 to 18 months, followed by 6 months of follow-up off drug to assess delayed response and recurrence. For the treated patients, the SALT score, which quantifies what percentage of scalp surface area is affected, served as the measure of disease severity. The study used high-throughput TCRbeta sequencing to examine T cell clonal expansion in alopecia areata, in both the C3H/HeJ mouse model and human patients. Scalp tissue and sorted CD4+ and CD8+ peripheral blood T cells from patchy and totalis/universalis alopecia areata patients and from healthy controls were covered by human TCRbeta sequencing. Biopsies were taken from tofacitinib-treated patients at baseline and again at 4 and 24 weeks into treatment, and several of those patients also had a later scalp biopsy. Scalp clonality was compared across normal scalp (n=4), patchy alopecia areata scalp (n=8), and alopecia totalis/universalis scalp (n=8). The RNA source kit depended on sample type: the PAXgene miRNA kit for fixed scalp, the miRNeasy kit for PBMCs, and the RNeasy kit for mouse skin. Amplification of TCRbeta CDR3 regions was done by immunoSEQ multiplex PCR using 35 Vbeta forward primers and 13 Jbeta reverse primers.

Receptor amplification or capture employed the immunoSEQ multiplex PCR assay. To provide template for TCR sequencing, every sample had RNA extracted and reverse transcribed into cDNA. First-strand cDNA was synthesized with SuperScript III using a 2:1 mix of oligo-dT and random hexamers. A synthetic immune receptor repertoire was used to measure amplification bias, and any remaining bias was corrected computationally. On the study's bioinformatics: Raw reads were preprocessed for error removal, and CDR3 was defined according to IMGT conventions as running from the conserved cysteine to phenylalanine. Clonality was calculated as 1 minus Shannon entropy normalized by log2 of the number of productive unique TCRs. Whether scalp clones were CD4 or CD8 was inferred by matching scalp TCRbeta sequences against CD4 and CD8 repertoires sorted from blood. TCRdb's version of the immuneACCESS table is confined to in-frame rearrangements and falls short of the full clone set. An unresolved V gene accounts for under half of the shortfall where checked; the remainder is of unknown origin. Clone size and the V and J calls come from that table; the DNA yielded D and trimming. This sample lists some 180,000 clones; 50% to 65% were detected once. Under 14% of the sample is in the top ten clones.

CDR1 and CDR2 were assigned from the germline V gene (reference sequence) as MNHEY and SMNVEV. The CDR3 sequence holds 15 residues, the cysteine and phenylalanine included. Only the CDR3 part of the read is kept: 45 bases, read in frame from the first base. Deletion took 3 bases off V and 5 bases off J, with a span of 17 bases between the germline ends. Overall results and qualifications from the work: Shared TCR sequences between patients were less evident than in mice, which may be partly attributable to HLA diversity in the patient population. Because the treated cohort was small and included a single nonresponder, larger studies are needed to assess links between baseline CD8+ expansion and response. During tofacitinib treatment, many expanded lesional clones remained in scalp and blood, and this persistence may partly explain relapse after treatment is stopped. Scalp TCR repertoire analysis is complicated because resident alphabeta T cells in normal human skin are also sequenced, whereas mouse skin is dominated by gammadelta T cells. Tofacitinib significantly decreased scalp clonality and the number of expanded CD8+ clones among the top 100 scalp clones. Compared with normal scalp, lesional scalp, particularly in alopecia totalis/universalis, had higher clonality and more expanded CD8+ clones, which suggests antigenic drive.

This clone has only a few counts. No cognate antigen has been identified for it. Per-base quality was not reported, and no clone a single base away is much larger than it. Reading the label with the study, this specimen's time point is: 20 to 30 weeks on oral tofacitinib. This specimen's treatment or condition label, per the study, means: oral pan-JAK inhibitor, 5-10 mg twice daily. From alopecia areata patients, peripheral blood was collected along with lesional scalp punch biopsies. PBMCs were isolated by density centrifugation and stained for CD3, CD4 and CD8, after which CD4+ and CD8+ T cells were sorted on a FACSAria.

The chain is assembled from TRBV27 and TRBJ2-7; the D assignment is uncertain and may be TRBD1 or TRBD2, with 6 bases supporting each. Sequencing was performed on CD8+ T cells sorted from blood, taken at week 24, from a patient treated with tofacitinib. The TCR sequence derives from a human donor with alopecia areata. The CDR3: CASSFSRDTVDEQYF. Here is the DNA: TGTGCCAGCAGTTTCTCGCGGGACACGGTGGACGAGCAGTACTTC.